Below are 6 T cell receptor beta chains sequenced from a single sample in a study of PD-L1 blockade in urothelial cancer. Profiled with immunoSEQ multiplex PCR; TCRdb holds only in-frame clones, not every one. The data contain about 38,000 clones, about four fifths of them singletons. This specimen was PBMCs, taken around atezolizumab (anti-PD-L1) treatment. The receptors come from a man aged 55 to 70 with urothelial cancer.

The chain employs TRBV18 and TRBJ1-5, with 8 bases fitting TRBD1. J lost 3 bases, V lost 5 bases, and 9 bases had no gene match. Germline CDR1 and CDR2: KGHSH and LQKENI. There are 16 residues in the CDR3. This chain's CDR3 is CASSAGTGGLNQPQHF. The DNA for the CDR3 is TGTGCCAGCTCAGCAGGGACAGGAGGTCTCAATCAGCCCCAGCATTTT.

CDR3 DNA: TGTGCCAGCCGCAGGGGCCGGATGAATTCACCCCTCCACTTT. This sequence encodes CASRRGRMNSPLHF. This chain links TRBV2 with TRBJ1-6; weak D call: TRBD1 (6 bases). The CDR3 runs 14 residues. With 8 bases removed from V and 7 bases from J, the gap between germline ends came to 15 bases. Germline V gene sequence: CDR1 SNHLY, CDR2 FYNNEI.

This chain joins TRBV7-3 and TRBJ1-5, with D maybe TRBD1 (6 bases). V dropped 5 bases and J dropped 5 bases, with 19 bases sitting between them. The length of the CDR3 is 16 residues. Per germline, CDR1 SGHTA and CDR2 FQGTGA. The CDR3 loop reads CASSARTGRRDQPQHF. The DNA of the CDR3 is TGTGCCAGCAGCGCCCGAACAGGGAGAAGGGATCAGCCCCAGCATTTT. The variable domain in full, with the rest retrieved from reference TRBV7-3 and TRBJ1-5, is GAGVSQTPSNKVTEKGKYVELRCDPISGHTALYWYRQSLGQGPEFLIYFQGTGAADDSGLPNDRFFAVRPEGSVSTLKIQRTERGDSAVYLCASSARTGRRDQPQHFGDGTRLSIL.

The chain carries TRBV5-1 and TRBJ1-2; the match to TRBD1 covers 11 bases. Germline loops: CDR1 SGHRS, CDR2 YFSETQ. With V trimmed by 4 bases and J by 7 bases, 9 bases remained unmatched. The CDR3 consists of 15 residues. The CDR3 nucleotides are TGCGCCAGCAGCCTCGGACAGGGGGCCGGATTTGGCTACACCTTC. It translates to CASSLGQGAGFGYTF.

CDR3 in DNA: TGTGCCAGCAGTGACTCGCCGACAGGGGGTTACAATGAGCAGTTCTTC. Translation gives CASSDSPTGGYNEQFF. This chain connects TRBV6-4 to TRBJ2-1, with 9 bases matching TRBD1. The CDR3 has 16 amino acids. V lost 0 bases, J lost 4 bases, and 4 bases stayed unmatched. From germline, CDR1 is MRHNA and CDR2 SNTAGT.

The chain has TRBV11-3 and TRBJ2-1; possibly TRBD1 for D (8 bases). The CDR3 has 13 residues. The germline CDR1 and CDR2 sequences are SGHNT and YENEEA. V was cut by 8 bases and J by 8 bases, with 16 bases left in between. The chain's CDR3 is CASSGGGGDEQFF. Here the CDR3 DNA reads TGTGCCAGCTCAGGGGGCGGGGGCGATGAGCAGTTCTTC.